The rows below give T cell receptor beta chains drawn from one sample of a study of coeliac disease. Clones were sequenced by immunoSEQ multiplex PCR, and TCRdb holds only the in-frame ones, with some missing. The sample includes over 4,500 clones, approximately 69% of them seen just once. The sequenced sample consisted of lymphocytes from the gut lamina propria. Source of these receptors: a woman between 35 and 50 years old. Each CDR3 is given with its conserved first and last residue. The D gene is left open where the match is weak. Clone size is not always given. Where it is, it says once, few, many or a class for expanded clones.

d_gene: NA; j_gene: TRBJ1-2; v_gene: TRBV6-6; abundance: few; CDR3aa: CAGQTEPMGGYTF; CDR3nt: TGTGCCGGACAGACAGAGCCAATGGGTGGCTACACCTTC
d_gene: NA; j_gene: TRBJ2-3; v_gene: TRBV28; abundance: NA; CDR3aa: CASSSSGAGADTQYF; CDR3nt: NA
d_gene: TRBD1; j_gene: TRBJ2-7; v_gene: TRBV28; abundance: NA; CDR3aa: CASSGTASRGALSYEQYF; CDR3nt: TGTGCCAGCAGTGGGACAGCGTCCCGTGGGGCCCTATCCTACGAGCAGTACTTC
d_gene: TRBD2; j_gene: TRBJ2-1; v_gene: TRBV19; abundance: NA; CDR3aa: CASSRLAGGLGEQFF; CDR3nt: TGTGCCAGTAGCCGACTAGCGGGAGGGCTGGGCGAGCAGTTCTTC
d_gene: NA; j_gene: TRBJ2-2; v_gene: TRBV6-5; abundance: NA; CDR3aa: CASSSQGRGGELFF; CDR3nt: TGTGCCAGCAGTTCGCAGGGGCGAGGTGGGGAGCTGTTTTTT
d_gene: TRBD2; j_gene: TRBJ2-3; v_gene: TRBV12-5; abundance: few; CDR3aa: CASGGIAGATDTQYF; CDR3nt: TGTGCTAGTGGGGGGATAGCGGGAGCCACAGATACGCAGTATTTT
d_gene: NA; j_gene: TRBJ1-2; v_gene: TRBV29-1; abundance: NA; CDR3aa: CSVEIGVENYGYTF; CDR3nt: TGCAGCGTTGAAATAGGGGTAGAGAACTATGGCTACACCTTC
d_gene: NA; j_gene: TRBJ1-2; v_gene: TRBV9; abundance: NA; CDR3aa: CASSTENYGYTF; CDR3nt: TGTGCCAGCAGTACAGAAAACTATGGCTACACCTTC
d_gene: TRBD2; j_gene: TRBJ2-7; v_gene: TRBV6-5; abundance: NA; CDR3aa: CASTTGLAYEQYF; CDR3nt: TGTGCCAGCACCACGGGACTAGCCTACGAGCAGTACTTC
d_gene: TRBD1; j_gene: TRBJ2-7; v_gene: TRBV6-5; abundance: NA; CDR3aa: CASSTGDRGHEQYF; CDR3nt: TGTGCCAGCAGTACGGGGGACAGGGGGCACGAGCAGTACTTC
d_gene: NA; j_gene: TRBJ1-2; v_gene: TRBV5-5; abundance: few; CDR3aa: CASSFNRGARRDGYTF; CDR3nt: TGTGCCAGCAGCTTCAACCGGGGGGCAAGGCGGGATGGCTACACCTTC
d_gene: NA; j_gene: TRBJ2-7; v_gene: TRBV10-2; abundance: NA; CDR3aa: CASSQQGGYEQYF; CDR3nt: TGCGCCAGCAGTCAACAGGGTGGCTACGAGCAGTACTTC
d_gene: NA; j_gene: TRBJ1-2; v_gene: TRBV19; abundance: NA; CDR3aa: CASSRQEYGYTF; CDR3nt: TGTGCCAGTAGTCGACAGGAGTATGGCTACACCTTC
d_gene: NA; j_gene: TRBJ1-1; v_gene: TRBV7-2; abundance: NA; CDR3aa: CASSLNFGGEAFF; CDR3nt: TGTGCCAGCAGCTTAAACTTTGGGGGCGAAGCTTTCTTT
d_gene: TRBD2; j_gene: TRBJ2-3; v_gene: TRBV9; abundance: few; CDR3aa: CASSSTSGSTDTQYF; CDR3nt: TGTGCCAGCAGCTCCACTAGCGGAAGCACAGATACGCAGTATTTT
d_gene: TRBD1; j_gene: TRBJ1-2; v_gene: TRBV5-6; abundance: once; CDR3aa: CASSLGDRGAYGYTF; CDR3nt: TGTGCCAGCAGCTTGGGGGACAGGGGAGCGTATGGCTACACCTTC
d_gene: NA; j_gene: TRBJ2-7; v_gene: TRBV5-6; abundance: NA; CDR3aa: CASRPSRDIYEQYF; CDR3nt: TGTGCCAGCAGACCGTCCCGGGACATCTACGAGCAGTACTTC
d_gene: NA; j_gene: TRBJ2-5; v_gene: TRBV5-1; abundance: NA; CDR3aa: CASSLYQGGETQYF; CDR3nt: TGCGCCAGCAGCTTGTATCAGGGGGGAGAGACCCAGTACTTC
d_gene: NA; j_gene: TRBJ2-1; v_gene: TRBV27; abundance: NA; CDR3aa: CASSLIPPQYNEQFF; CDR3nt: TGTGCCAGCAGTTTAATACCACCTCAGTACAATGAGCAGTTCTTC
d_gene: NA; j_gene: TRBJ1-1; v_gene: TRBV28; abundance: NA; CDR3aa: CASREFSQGAEAFF; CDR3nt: TGTGCCAGCAGGGAATTTTCACAGGGCGCTGAAGCTTTCTTT
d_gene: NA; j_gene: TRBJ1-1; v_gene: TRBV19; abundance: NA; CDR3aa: CASAVSLTFGDYTEAFF; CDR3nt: TGTGCCAGTGCCGTATCCTTAACCTTCGGGGACTACACTGAAGCTTTCTTT
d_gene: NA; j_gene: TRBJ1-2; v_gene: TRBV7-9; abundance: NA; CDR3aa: CASSLVHNYGYTF; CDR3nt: TGTGCCAGCAGCTTAGTTCATAACTATGGCTACACCTTC
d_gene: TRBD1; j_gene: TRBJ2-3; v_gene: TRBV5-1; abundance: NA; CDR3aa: CASSLIGQVTDTQYF; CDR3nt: TGCGCCAGCAGCTTGATTGGACAGGTCACAGATACGCAGTATTTT
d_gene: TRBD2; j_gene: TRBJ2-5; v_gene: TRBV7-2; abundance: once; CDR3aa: CASSLVSLAGETQYF; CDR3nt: TGTGCCAGCAGCTTAGTCTCGCTAGCGGGGGAGACCCAGTACTTC
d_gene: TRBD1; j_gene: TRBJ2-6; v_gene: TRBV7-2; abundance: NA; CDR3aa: CASSWGQGSGANVLTF; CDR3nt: TGTGCCAGCAGCTGGGGACAGGGGTCCGGGGCCAACGTCCTGACTTTC
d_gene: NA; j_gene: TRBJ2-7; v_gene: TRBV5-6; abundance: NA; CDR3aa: CASSSEDSQLYEQYF; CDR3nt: TGTGCCAGCAGCTCGGAGGACAGTCAACTCTACGAGCAGTACTTC
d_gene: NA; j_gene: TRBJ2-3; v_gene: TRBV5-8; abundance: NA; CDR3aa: CASSLAGDSTDTQYF; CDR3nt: TGTGCCAGCAGCTTGGCGGGTGATAGCACAGATACGCAGTATTTT
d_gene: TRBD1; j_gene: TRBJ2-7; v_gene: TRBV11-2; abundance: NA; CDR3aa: CASSLDRGLSYEQYF; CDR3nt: TGTGCCAGCAGCTTAGACAGGGGGCTCTCCTACGAGCAGTACTTC
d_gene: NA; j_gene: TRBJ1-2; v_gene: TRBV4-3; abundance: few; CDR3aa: CASSLDLSPDYGYTF; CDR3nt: TGCGCCAGCAGCCTAGACCTCTCGCCGGACTATGGCTACACCTTC
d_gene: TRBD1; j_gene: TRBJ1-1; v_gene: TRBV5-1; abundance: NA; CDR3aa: CASRDYPTGANMNTEAFF; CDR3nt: TGCGCCAGCAGGGACTACCCGACAGGGGCGAATATGAACACTGAAGCTTTCTTT
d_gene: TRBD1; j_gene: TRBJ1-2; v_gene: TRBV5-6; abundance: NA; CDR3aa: CASSRTGTHGYTF; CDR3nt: TGTGCCAGCAGCCGGACAGGTACACATGGCTACACCTTC
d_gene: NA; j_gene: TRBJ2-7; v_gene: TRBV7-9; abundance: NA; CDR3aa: CASSPRQTYEQYF; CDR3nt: TGTGCCAGCAGCCCCAGACAGACCTACGAGCAGTACTTC